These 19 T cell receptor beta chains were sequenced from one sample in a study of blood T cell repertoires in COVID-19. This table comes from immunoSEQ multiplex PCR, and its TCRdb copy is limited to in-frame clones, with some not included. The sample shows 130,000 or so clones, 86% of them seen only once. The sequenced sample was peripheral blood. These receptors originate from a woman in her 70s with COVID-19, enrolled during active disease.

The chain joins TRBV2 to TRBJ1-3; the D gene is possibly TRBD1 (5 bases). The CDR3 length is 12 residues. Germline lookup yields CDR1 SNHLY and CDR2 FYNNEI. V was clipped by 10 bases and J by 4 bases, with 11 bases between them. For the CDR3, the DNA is TGTGCCACCCGACAGCAAGGAAACACCATATATTTT. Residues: CATRQQGNTIYF.

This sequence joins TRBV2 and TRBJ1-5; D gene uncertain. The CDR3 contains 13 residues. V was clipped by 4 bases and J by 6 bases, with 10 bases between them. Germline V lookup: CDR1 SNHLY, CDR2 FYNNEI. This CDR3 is CASSGSNIQPQHF. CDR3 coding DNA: TGTGCCAGCAGTGGCTCAAACATTCAGCCCCAGCATTTT. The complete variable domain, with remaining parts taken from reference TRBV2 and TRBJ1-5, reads EPEVTQTPSHQVTQMGQEVILRCVPISNHLYFYWYRQILGQKVEFLVSFYNNEISEKSEIFDDQFSVERPDGSNFTLKIRSTKLEDSAMYFCASSGSNIQPQHFGDGTRLSIL.

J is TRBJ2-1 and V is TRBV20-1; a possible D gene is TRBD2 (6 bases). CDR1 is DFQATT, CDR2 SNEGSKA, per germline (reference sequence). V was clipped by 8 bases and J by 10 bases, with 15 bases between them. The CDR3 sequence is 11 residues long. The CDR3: CSLAKSGEQFF. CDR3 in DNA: TGCAGTCTAGCAAAGAGCGGGGAGCAGTTCTTC.

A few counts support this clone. The CDR3 loop reads CASRQGAYSYEQYF. CDR3 DNA: TGTGCCAGCAGACAGGGGGCTTACTCCTACGAGCAGTACTTC. J is TRBJ2-7 and V is TRBV2, with 9 bases aligning to TRBD1. The V segment lost 6 bases and the J segment 0 bases; nucleotides outside the gene matches: 3. The V gene's germline CDR1 is SNHLY and CDR2 FYNNEI. The CDR3 has 14 residues.

The CDR3, as DNA: TGTGCCAGCAGCGCAAACGTCCTGCTCGGTACACCCCTCCACTTT. It encodes CASSANVLLGTPLHF. The rearrangement links TRBV7-3 to TRBJ1-6, with D hard to call. Germline CDR1 and CDR2: SGHTA and FQGTGA. This CDR3 has 15 amino acids. Trimming removed 5 bases from V and 11 bases from J, with 19 bases in between.

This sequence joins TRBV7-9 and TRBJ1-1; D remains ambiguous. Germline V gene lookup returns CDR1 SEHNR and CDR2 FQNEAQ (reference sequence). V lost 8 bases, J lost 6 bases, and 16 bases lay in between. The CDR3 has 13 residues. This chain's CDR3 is CASLERVGAEAFF. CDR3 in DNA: TGTGCCAGCCTAGAACGGGTAGGCGCTGAAGCTTTCTTT.

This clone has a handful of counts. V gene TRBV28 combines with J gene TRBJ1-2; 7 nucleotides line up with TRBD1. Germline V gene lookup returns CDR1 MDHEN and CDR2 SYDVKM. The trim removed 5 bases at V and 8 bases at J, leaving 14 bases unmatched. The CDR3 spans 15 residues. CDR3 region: CASSLTGVGNGGYTF. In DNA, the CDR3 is TGTGCCAGCAGTCTTACAGGGGTGGGAAATGGAGGCTACACCTTC.

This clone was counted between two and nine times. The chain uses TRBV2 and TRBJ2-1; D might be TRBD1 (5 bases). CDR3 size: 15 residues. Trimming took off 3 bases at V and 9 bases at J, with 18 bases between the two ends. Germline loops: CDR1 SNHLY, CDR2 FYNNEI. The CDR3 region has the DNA TGTGCCAGCAGTGATTCGACTTACCCAGGGCGTGAGCAGTTCTTC. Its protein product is CASSDSTYPGREQFF.

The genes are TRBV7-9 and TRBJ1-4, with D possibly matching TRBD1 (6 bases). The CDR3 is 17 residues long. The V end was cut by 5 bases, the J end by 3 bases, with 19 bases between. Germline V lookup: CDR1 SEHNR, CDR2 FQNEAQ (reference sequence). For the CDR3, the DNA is TGTGCCAGCAGCCTCGGGACATCTCAAGGGTCTAATGAAAAACTGTTTTTT. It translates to CASSLGTSQGSNEKLFF.

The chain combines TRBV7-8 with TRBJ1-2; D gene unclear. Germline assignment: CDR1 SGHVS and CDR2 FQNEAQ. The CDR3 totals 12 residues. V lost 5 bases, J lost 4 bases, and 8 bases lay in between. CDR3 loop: CASSPGVYGYTF. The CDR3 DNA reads TGTGCCAGCAGCCCCGGGGTCTATGGCTACACCTTC.

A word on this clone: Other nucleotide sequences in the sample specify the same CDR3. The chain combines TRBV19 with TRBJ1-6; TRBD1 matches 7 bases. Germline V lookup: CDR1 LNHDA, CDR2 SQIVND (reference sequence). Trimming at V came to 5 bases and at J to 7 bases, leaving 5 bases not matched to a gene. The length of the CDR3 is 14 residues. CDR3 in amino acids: CASSPRQGNSPLHF. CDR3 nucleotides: TGTGCCAGTAGTCCGCGACAGGGAAATTCACCCCTCCACTTT.

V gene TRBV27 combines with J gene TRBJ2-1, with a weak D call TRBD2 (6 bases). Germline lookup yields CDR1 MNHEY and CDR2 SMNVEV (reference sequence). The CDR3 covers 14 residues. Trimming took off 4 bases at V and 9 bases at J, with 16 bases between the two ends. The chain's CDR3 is CASSWGAGNREQFF. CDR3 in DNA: TGTGCCAGCAGTTGGGGAGCGGGCAACCGTGAGCAGTTCTTC.

The CDR3 spells CASSLSVGNTIYF. The CDR3 DNA sequence: TGTGCCAGCAGCTTATCGGTCGGAAACACCATATATTTT. The chain has TRBV7-2 and TRBJ1-3; D is undetermined. The CDR3 length is 13 residues. V lost 2 bases and J lost 4, with 6 bases in between. Germline V gives CDR1 SGHTA, CDR2 FQGNSA.

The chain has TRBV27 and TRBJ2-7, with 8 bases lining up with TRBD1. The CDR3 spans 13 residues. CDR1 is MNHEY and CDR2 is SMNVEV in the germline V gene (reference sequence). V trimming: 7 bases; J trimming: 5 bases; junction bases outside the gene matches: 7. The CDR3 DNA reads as TGTGCCAGCAACGCTCACAGGGGGAACGAGCAGTACTTC. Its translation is CASNAHRGNEQYF.

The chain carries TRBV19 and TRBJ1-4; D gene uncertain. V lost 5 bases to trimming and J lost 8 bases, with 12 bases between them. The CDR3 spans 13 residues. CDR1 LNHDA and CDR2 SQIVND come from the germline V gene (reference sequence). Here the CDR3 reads CASSFGGTEKLFF. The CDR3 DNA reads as TGTGCCAGTAGTTTTGGAGGAACAGAAAAACTGTTTTTT.

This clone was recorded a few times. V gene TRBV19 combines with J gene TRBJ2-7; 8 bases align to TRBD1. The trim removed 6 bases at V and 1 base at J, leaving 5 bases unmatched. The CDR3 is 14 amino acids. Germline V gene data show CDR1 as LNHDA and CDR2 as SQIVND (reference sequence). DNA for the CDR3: TGTGCCAGTAGCCGGACAGGGATTTCCTACGAGCAGTACTTC. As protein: CASSRTGISYEQYF.

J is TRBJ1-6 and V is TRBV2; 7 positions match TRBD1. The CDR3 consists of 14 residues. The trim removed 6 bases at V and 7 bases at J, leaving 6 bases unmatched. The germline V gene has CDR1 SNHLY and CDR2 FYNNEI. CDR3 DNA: TGTGCCAGCAGGCAGGGGACAGAGAATTCACCCCTCCACTTT. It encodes CASRQGTENSPLHF.

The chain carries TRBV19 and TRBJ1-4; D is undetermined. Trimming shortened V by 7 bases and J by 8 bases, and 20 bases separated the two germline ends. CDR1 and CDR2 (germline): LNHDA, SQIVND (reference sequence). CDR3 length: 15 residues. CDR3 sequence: CASTSRGAAGEKLFF. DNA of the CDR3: TGTGCCAGTACCTCCCGAGGAGCCGCGGGAGAAAAACTGTTTTTT.

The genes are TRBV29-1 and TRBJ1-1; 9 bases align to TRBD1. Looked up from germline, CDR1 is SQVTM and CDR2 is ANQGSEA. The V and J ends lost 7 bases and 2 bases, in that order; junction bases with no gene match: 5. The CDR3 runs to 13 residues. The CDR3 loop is CSGRQGDNTEAFF. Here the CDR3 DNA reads TGCAGCGGTAGACAGGGGGATAACACTGAAGCTTTCTTT.